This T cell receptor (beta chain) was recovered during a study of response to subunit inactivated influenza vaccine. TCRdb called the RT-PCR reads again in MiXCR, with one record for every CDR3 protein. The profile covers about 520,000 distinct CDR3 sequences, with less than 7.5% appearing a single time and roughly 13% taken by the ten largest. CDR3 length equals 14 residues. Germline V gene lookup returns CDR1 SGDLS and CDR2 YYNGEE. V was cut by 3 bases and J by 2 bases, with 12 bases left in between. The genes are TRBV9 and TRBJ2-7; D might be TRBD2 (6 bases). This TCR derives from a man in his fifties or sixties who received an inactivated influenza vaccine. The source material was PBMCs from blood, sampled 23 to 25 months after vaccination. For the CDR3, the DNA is TGTGCCAGCAGCGGCAGGGAGGCCCCCTACGAGCAGTACTTC. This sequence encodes CASSGREAPYEQYF. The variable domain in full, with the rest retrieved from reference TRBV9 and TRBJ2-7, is DSGVTQTPKHLITATGQRVTLRCSPRSGDLSVYWYQQSLDQGLQFLIQYYNGEERAKGNILERFSAQQFPDLHSELNLSSLELGDSALYFCASSGREAPYEQYFGPGTRLTVT.